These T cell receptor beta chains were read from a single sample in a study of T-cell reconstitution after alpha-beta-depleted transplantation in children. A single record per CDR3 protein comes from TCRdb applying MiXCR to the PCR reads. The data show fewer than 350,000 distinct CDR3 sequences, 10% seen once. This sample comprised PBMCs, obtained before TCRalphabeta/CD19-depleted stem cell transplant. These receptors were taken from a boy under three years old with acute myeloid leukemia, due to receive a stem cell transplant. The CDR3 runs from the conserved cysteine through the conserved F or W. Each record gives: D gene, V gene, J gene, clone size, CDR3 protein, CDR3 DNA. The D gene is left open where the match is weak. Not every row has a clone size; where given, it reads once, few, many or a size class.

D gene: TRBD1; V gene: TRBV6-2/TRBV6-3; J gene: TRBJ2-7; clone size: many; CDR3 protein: CASSYPGTGGYEQYF; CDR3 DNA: TGTGCCAGCAGTTACCCCGGGACAGGGGGCTACGAGCAGTACTTC
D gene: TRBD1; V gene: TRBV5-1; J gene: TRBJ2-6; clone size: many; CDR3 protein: CASSPIGTGAGANVLTF; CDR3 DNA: TGCGCCAGCAGCCCTATAGGGACAGGGGCCGGGGCCAACGTCCTGACTTTC
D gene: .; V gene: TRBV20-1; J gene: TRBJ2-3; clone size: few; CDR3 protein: CSASGVTDTQYF; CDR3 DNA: TGCAGTGCTAGTGGGGTTACAGATACGCAGTATTTT
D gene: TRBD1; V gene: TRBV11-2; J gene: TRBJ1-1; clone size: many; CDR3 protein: CASSTNDRGNTEAFF; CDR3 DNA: TGTGCCAGCAGCACTAATGACAGGGGAAACACTGAAGCTTTCTTT
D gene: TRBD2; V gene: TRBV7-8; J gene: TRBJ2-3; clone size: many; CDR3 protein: CASSLGTTWDYLTDTQYF; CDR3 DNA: TGTGCCAGCAGCTTAGGGACAACCTGGGACTATCTCACAGATACGCAGTATTTT
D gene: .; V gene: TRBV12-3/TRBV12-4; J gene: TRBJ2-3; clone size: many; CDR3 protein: CASRPYGGAKDTQYF; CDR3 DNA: TGTGCCAGCAGACCTTATGGGGGAGCGAAAGATACGCAGTATTTT
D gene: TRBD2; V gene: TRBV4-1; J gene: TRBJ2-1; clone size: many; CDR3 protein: CASSQDKGLAVSYNEQFF; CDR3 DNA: TGCGCCAGCAGCCAAGATAAGGGGCTAGCGGTCTCCTACAATGAGCAGTTCTTC
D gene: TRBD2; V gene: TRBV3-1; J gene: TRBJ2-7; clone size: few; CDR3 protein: CASSLLAGGNYEQYF; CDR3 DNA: TGTGCCAGCAGCCTCCTAGCGGGGGGGAACTACGAGCAGTACTTC
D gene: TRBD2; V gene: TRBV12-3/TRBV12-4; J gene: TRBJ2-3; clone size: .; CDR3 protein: CASSIERGMSTYTQYF; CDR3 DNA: TGTGCCAGCAGCATCGAGCGGGGGATGAGCACATATACGCAGTATTTT
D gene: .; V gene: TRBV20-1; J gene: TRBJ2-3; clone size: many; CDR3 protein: CSAPLVGPDTQYF; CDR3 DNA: TGCAGTGCACCGCTGGTGGGTCCAGATACGCAGTATTTT